These 17 T cell receptor beta chains share one sample of origin, sequenced in a study of early T cells in non-severe SARS-CoV-2 infection. One entry per CDR3 protein, called by TCRdb with MiXCR from the 5' RACE reads. The sample includes 75,000 or so distinct CDR3 sequences, over 10% seen only once; the top ten take 5% to 7%. Sequences were derived from whole blood, sampled at baseline. Source of these receptors: an adult who was a healthcare worker with PCR-confirmed SARS-CoV-2 infection or an uninfected control (not recorded which).

Many counts were recorded for this clonotype. The V call is TRBV7-9, the J call TRBJ2-5; TRBD1 might be the D (6 bases). Trimming removed 0 bases at V and 5 bases at J, with 10 bases between. This CDR3 comprises 14 residues. The germline V gene has CDR1 SEHNR and CDR2 FQNEAQ (reference sequence). CDR3 loop: CASSLAGTGETQYF. CDR3 bases: TGTGCCAGCAGCTTAGCGGGAACAGGGGAGACCCAGTACTTC. Drawing the rest from reference TRBV7-9 and TRBJ2-5, the complete variable domain is DTGVSQNPRHKITKRGQNVTFRCDPISEHNRLYWYRQTLGQGPEFLTYFQNEAQLEKSRLLSDRFSAERPKGSFSTLEIQRTEQGDSAMYLCASSLAGTGETQYFGPGTRLLVL.

This chain connects TRBV7-9 to TRBJ2-3, with 10 bases fitting TRBD1. Germline V gene data show CDR1 as SEHNR and CDR2 as FQNEAQ (reference sequence). This CDR3 region has 16 residues. V lost 4 bases, J lost 3 bases, and 7 bases stayed unmatched. This CDR3 is CASSSGRDRGTDTQYF. The CDR3, as DNA: TGTGCCAGCAGCTCCGGCCGGGACAGGGGAACAGATACGCAGTATTTT.

This clonotype occurred many times. This rearrangement joins TRBV6-1 to TRBJ2-6; the D is unclear. The CDR3 has 15 amino acids. The ends were cut back, 1 base at V and 0 bases at J, with 4 bases in the middle. Germline V lookup: CDR1 MNHNS, CDR2 SASEGT. The CDR3 loop reads CASSEGGSGANVLTF. The CDR3 DNA reads TGTGCCAGCAGTGAAGGGGGCTCTGGGGCCAACGTCCTGACTTTC.

Ten or more counts support this clonotype. The chain couples TRBV9 to TRBJ2-2, with D perhaps matching TRBD1 (5 bases). The CDR3 sequence is 18 residues long. V lost 4 bases and J 2 bases, leaving 21 bases between the germline ends. The germline V gene encodes CDR1 SGDLS and CDR2 YYNGEE. This CDR3 reads CASSNRPEQGTNTGELFF. The CDR3 bases are TGTGCCAGCAGCAACCGCCCAGAGCAGGGCACAAACACCGGGGAGCTGTTTTTT. Supplemented by reference TRBV9 and TRBJ2-2, the full variable domain reads DSGVTQTPKHLITATGQRVTLRCSPRSGDLSVYWYQQSLDQGLQFLIQYYNGEERAKGNILERFSAQQFPDLHSELNLSSLELGDSALYFCASSNRPEQGTNTGELFFGEGSRLTVL.

This clonotype was counted a few times. The chain is built from TRBV28 and TRBJ1-1; D may be TRBD1 (6 bases). The germline V gene encodes CDR1 MDHEN and CDR2 SYDVKM. V lost 6 bases, J lost 1 base, and 15 bases lay in between. This CDR3 comprises 15 residues. The CDR3 sequence: CASSGTGTPNTEAFF. The CDR3 region has the DNA TGTGCCAGCAGCGGGACCGGGACACCGAACACTGAAGCTTTCTTT.

There are a few counts of this clonotype. The chain recombines TRBV10-1 with TRBJ2-1; TRBD1 matches 7 bases. The J segment lost 6 bases and the V segment lost 0 bases, leaving 8 bases of the junction unmatched. Per the germline V gene, CDR1 is WNHNN and CDR2 is SYGVQD (reference sequence). The CDR3 length is 16 residues. CDR3 loop: CASSESRGGYGNEQFF. The CDR3 DNA reads TGCGCCAGCAGTGAGTCAAGAGGGGGCTATGGCAATGAGCAGTTCTTC.

This clonotype was picked up many times. This sequence joins TRBV11-2 and TRBJ1-6; D not certain. The CDR3 sequence is 14 residues long. V was shortened by 7 bases and J by 0 bases, with 7 bases between the two germline ends. Looked up from germline, CDR1 is SGHAT and CDR2 is FQNNGV. The CDR3 spells CASTPGSYNSPLHF. DNA for the CDR3: TGTGCCAGCACCCCAGGCTCCTATAATTCACCCCTCCACTTT.

This clonotype has only a few counts. The rearrangement joins TRBV7-8 to TRBJ2-7; D is unclear. This CDR3 comprises 16 residues. V gave up 5 bases and J gave up 2 bases, with 19 bases separating them. Germline loops: CDR1 SGHVS, CDR2 FQNEAQ. CDR3 residues: CASSNRRDPSPYEQYF. For the CDR3, the DNA is TGTGCCAGCAGCAACCGACGAGATCCCAGCCCCTACGAGCAGTACTTC.

This clonotype was seen a handful of times. V usage is TRBV7-6 and J usage is TRBJ2-5; no definite D call. The germline CDR1 and CDR2 sequences are SGHVS and FNYEAQ. Trimming cost V 1 base and J 1 base, with 13 bases left between them. The CDR3 has 16 residues. The DNA for the CDR3 is TGTGCCAGCAGCTTAGGGGCAGGTTTGACCCAAGAGACCCAGTACTTC. Its protein product is CASSLGAGLTQETQYF.

The chain is built from TRBV15 and TRBJ2-5, with TRBD1 as a possible D gene (5 bases). The CDR3 covers 14 residues. Germline-derived CDR1 and CDR2 are LNHNV and YYDKDF (reference sequence). V lost 3 bases to trimming and J lost 0 bases, with 8 bases between them. CDR3 in amino acids: CATSRDTDQETQYF. In DNA, the CDR3 is TGTGCCACCAGCAGGGACACCGACCAAGAGACCCAGTACTTC.

The sample holds a few counts of this clonotype. This chain joins TRBV2 and TRBJ2-1, with D hard to call. CDR3 length equals 13 residues. V lost 2 bases and J lost 4, with 6 bases in between. Looked up from germline, CDR1 is SNHLY and CDR2 is FYNNEI. Written as DNA, the CDR3 is TGTGCCAGCAGTGAAACCAGTTACAATGAGCAGTTCTTC. Protein product: CASSETSYNEQFF. The full variable domain, in which reference TRBV2 and TRBJ2-1 provide the parts outside the CDR3, is EPEVTQTPSHQVTQMGQEVILRCVPISNHLYFYWYRQILGQKVEFLVSFYNNEISEKSEIFDDQFSVERPDGSNFTLKIRSTKLEDSAMYFCASSETSYNEQFFGPGTRLTVL.

V is TRBV5-1 and J is TRBJ1-6; D possibly corresponds to TRBD1 (6 bases). V was pared by 4 bases and J by 7 bases, with 15 bases between. The V gene's germline CDR1 is SGHRS and CDR2 YFSETQ. The CDR3 has 15 amino acids. CDR3 nucleotides: TGCGCCAGCAGCCGCGGACAGTCAGTGAATTCACCCCTCCACTTT. Translated: CASSRGQSVNSPLHF. Looking up the rest from reference TRBV5-1 and TRBJ1-6 gives the full variable domain: KAGVTQTPRYLIKTRGQQVTLSCSPISGHRSVSWYQQTPGQGLQFLFEYFSETQRNKGNFPGRFSGRQFSNSRSEMNVSTLELGDSALYLCASSRGQSVNSPLHFGNGTRLTVT.

This sequence joins TRBV20-1 and TRBJ2-1; 14 bases are a match to TRBD2. Trimming took 2 bases from V and 9 from J; bases not matched to a gene: 3. In germline, CDR1 is DFQATT, CDR2 SNEGSKA (reference sequence). This CDR3 has 14 residues. The CDR3 sequence: CSARRLAGGGEQFF. The CDR3 DNA follows: TGCAGTGCTAGACGACTAGCGGGAGGGGGTGAGCAGTTCTTC.

The chain is built from TRBV10-3 and TRBJ2-7; 9 bases fit TRBD2. This CDR3 has 15 residues. From germline, CDR1 is ENHRY and CDR2 SYGVKD. Germline trimming cut 1 base from V and 4 bases from J; bases unmatched to any gene: 5. This chain's CDR3 is CAISELSGRHYEQYF. The CDR3 DNA reads as TGTGCCATCAGTGAGTTGAGCGGGAGGCATTACGAGCAGTACTTC.

The chain combines TRBV7-6 with TRBJ2-5, with TRBD1 as a possible D gene (7 bases). The germline V gene has CDR1 SGHVS and CDR2 FNYEAQ. The V end was cut by 4 bases, the J end by 5 bases, with 14 bases between. The CDR3 covers 14 residues. The chain's CDR3 is CASSSGGGRETQYF. DNA of the CDR3: TGTGCCAGCAGCTCAGGGGGAGGTCGGGAGACCCAGTACTTC.

The CDR3 region is CASTLYGGTEAFF. CDR3 nucleotides: TGTGCCAGCACCTTGTACGGGGGCACTGAAGCTTTCTTT. The chain has TRBV7-9 and TRBJ1-1; the D gene is possibly TRBD1 (5 bases). This CDR3 contains 13 residues. Germline V CDR1 and CDR2: SEHNR, FQNEAQ (reference sequence). V lost 7 bases, J lost 4 bases, and 13 bases lay in between.

The CDR3 sequence: CASSPRTNYEQYF. As DNA, the CDR3 is TGTGCCAGCAGCCCGCGGACCAACTACGAGCAGTACTTC. V gene TRBV7-2 combines with J gene TRBJ2-7; D call uncertain. This CDR3 contains 13 residues. The V and J ends lost 5 bases and 3 bases respectively, with 11 bases between them. Germline-derived CDR1 and CDR2 are SGHTA and FQGNSA.